This entry is about one T cell receptor beta chain. This sample includes further DNA sequences coding for the same CDR3. The record originates from a study of shared clonotypes between healthy human individuals. Generated by immunoSEQ multiplex PCR, the TCRdb table keeps only in-frame clones and is missing some. Here the sample spans 2 million to 2.5 million clones, around 93% being singletons. Trimming cost V 3 bases and J 4 bases; bases outside gene matches: 0. In germline, CDR1 is KGHSH, CDR2 LQKENI. This CDR3 comprises 13 residues. Specimen: naive CD4+ T cells from PBMCs. Noted subset: CD45RA+ positively selected. The TCR sequence derives from a man younger than 35 in good health. Some clones in this sample may be carry-over from other donors' samples. The chain has TRBV18 and TRBJ2-1; TRBD1 agrees at 7 bases. The CDR3 DNA sequence: TGTGCCAGCTCACCGGGACAGTACAATGAGCAGTTCTTC. Encoded protein: CASSPGQYNEQFF. The full variable domain, rest sourced from reference TRBV18 and TRBJ2-1, is NAGVMQNPRHLVRRRGQEARLRCSPMKGHSHVYWYRQLPEEGLKFMVYLQKENIIDESGMPKERFSAEFPKEGPSILRIQQVVRGDSAAYFCASSPGQYNEQFFGPGTRLTVL.